This passage covers 17 T cell receptor beta chains from one sample sequenced in a study of tumor-infiltrating lymphocytes in oesophageal squamous cell carcinoma. TCRdb redid the calling of the reads with MiXCR, one entry per CDR3 protein. The repertoire holds 12,000 or so distinct CDR3 sequences, with about three fifths as singletons. Sequencing was performed on blood. Receptors originate from a female donor with esophageal squamous cell carcinoma.

The chain recombines TRBV9 with TRBJ2-3; weak D call: TRBD2 (5 bases). The DNA end lines up better with TRBJ2-7; the J call may be wrong. CDR3 length: 15 residues. Germline CDR1 is SGDLS and CDR2 is YYNGEE. The CDR3 coding sequence is TGTGCCAGCAGCGGAGCGGCGGGCTTTGTTGGCGAGCAGTACTTC. Translated, it gives CASSGAAGFVGEQYF.

The sample holds a few counts of this clonotype. The chain couples TRBV6-1 to TRBJ2-5; 14 nucleotides align to TRBD2. The CDR3 spans 16 residues. Germline V gene lookup returns CDR1 MNHNS and CDR2 SASEGT. With 5 bases clipped from V and 5 bases from J, the junction kept 7 bases outside the gene matches. The CDR3 DNA reads as TGTGCCAGCAGTCGGACGACTAGCGGGAGGGGGGAGACCCAGTACTTC. It is translated as CASSRTTSGRGETQYF.

In its sample, this clonotype was seen a few times. The rearrangement links TRBV12-3 or TRBV12-4 to TRBJ2-1; tentative D call: TRBD2 (6 bases). This CDR3 has 16 residues. Trimming removed 6 bases at V and 0 bases at J, with 15 bases between. The CDR3 reads CASRPASVSSYNEQFF. In nucleotides, the CDR3 is TGTGCCAGCAGACCCGCTAGCGTCAGCTCCTACAATGAGCAGTTCTTC.

The chain recombines TRBV7-8 with TRBJ2-1; D perhaps matches TRBD2 (6 bases). The assigned J gene may be wrong: the sequence end matches TRBJ2-7 better. This CDR3 has 13 residues. Germline assignment: CDR1 SGHVS and CDR2 FQNEAQ. This CDR3 is CASSLGGPYEQYF. The CDR3 bases are TGTGCCAGCAGCTTGGGGGGACCTTACGAGCAGTACTTC.

The chain couples TRBV7-2 to TRBJ2-4; 8 positions match TRBD2. The CDR3 runs 14 residues. J was trimmed by 7 bases and V by 5 bases; bases with no gene match: 7. The germline CDR1 and CDR2 sequences are SGHTA and FQGNSA. The CDR3, as DNA: TGTGCCAGCAGCCCAGCGGGAGTCGGGAACATTCAGTACTTC. Protein: CASSPAGVGNIQYF.

This clonotype appeared a few times. One base away lies a much larger clone, so this may be a sequencing read error. The DNA for the CDR3 is TGCGCCAGCAGTGAAAAGGTCCCCCATTCCTACGAGCAGTTCTTC. Translation: CASSEKVPHSYEQFF. This chain joins TRBV10-2 and TRBJ2-7, with no clear D. Near its end, the DNA agrees better with TRBJ2-1, so the J call may be wrong. The CDR3 runs to 15 residues. Germline CDR1 is WSHSY and CDR2 is SAAADI.

The chain uses TRBV7-4 and TRBJ2-5, with D unresolved. The J call is in doubt because the DNA end fits TRBJ2-7 better. Germline assignment: CDR1 SGHVT and CDR2 SQSDAQ. The CDR3 runs to 16 residues. The DNA for the CDR3 is TGTGCCAGCAGCTTCCCGACCTCCGTCGGAATTTTCGAGCAGTACTTC. This encodes CASSFPTSVGIFEQYF.

V gene TRBV7-2 combines with J gene TRBJ2-1; the D gene is possibly TRBD2 (6 bases). Gene TRBJ2-5 matches the end of the DNA better, so the J call may be wrong. The CDR3 is 15 residues long. Germline V gene lookup returns CDR1 SGHTA and CDR2 FQGNSA. The CDR3 spells CASSLWEVSQETQYF. The CDR3 coding sequence is TGTGCCAGCAGCTTATGGGAGGTCAGCCAGGAGACCCAGTACTTC.

This sequence joins TRBV5-1 and TRBJ2-1; no reliable D call. In germline, CDR1 is SGHRS, CDR2 YFSETQ. The CDR3 has 12 amino acids. Between the trimmed V and J ends, which lost 1 base and 5 bases, there was a span of 4 bases. The CDR3 DNA reads TGCGCCAGCAGCTTGAGTGACAATGAGCAGTTCTTC. Translation: CASSLSDNEQFF.

A remark on this clonotype: Relative to the germline gene, one junction end is altered; a read error may explain this. The chain links TRBV4-1 to TRBJ2-5; a weak D match, TRBD2 (5 bases). The closer fit of TRBJ2-7 to the DNA end suggests the J call may be wrong. The CDR3 spans 13 residues. In germline, CDR1 is MGHRA, CDR2 YSYEKL. The CDR3 DNA follows: TGTGCCAGCAGCCAAGAACTAGATAGCGAGCAGTACTTC. As protein: CASSQELDSEQYF.

The V and J genes are TRBV15 and TRBJ1-1; weak D call: TRBD1 (6 bases). Trimming removed 6 bases at V and 3 bases at J, with 14 bases between. The CDR3 extends over 14 amino acids. CDR1 LNHNV and CDR2 YYDKDF come from the germline V gene (reference sequence). Written as DNA, the CDR3 is TGTGCCACCAGGACCACAGGGACCTACACTGAAGCTTTCTTT. It yields the protein CATRTTGTYTEAFF.

The chain carries TRBV28 and TRBJ2-5, with unresolved D. The end of the DNA fits TRBJ1-2 better, so the J call may be wrong. The CDR3 sequence is 15 residues long. The V gene's germline CDR1 is MDHEN and CDR2 SYDVKM. The chain's CDR3 is CASSLGTRTNYGYTF. In DNA form, the CDR3 reads TGTGCCAGCAGTTTAGGCACAAGAACTAACTATGGCTACACCTTC.

This chain's CDR3 is CASSSPATGFGIQYF. The CDR3 DNA reads TGTGCCAGCAGCTCCCCCGCGACAGGGTTCGGCATTCAGTACTTC. The V gene is TRBV7-9, the J gene TRBJ2-4; 7 bases agree with TRBD1. The CDR3 has 15 amino acids. CDR1 is SEHNR and CDR2 is FQNEAQ in the germline V gene (reference sequence). V lost 4 bases and J lost 9; bases outside the gene matches: 12.

The V gene is TRBV12-3 or TRBV12-4, the J gene TRBJ2-4; either TRBD1 or TRBD2 may supply D (5 bases each). Trimming removed 5 bases from V and 13 bases from J, with 24 bases in between. The CDR3 is 15 amino acids. CDR3 sequence reads: CASSRGASSYNEQYF. CDR3 bases: TGTGCCAGCAGTAGGGGAGCTAGCTCCTACAATGAGCAGTACTTC.

The chain employs TRBV28 and TRBJ2-5; TRBD1 agrees at 7 bases. The J call may be in error: the DNA end matches TRBJ2-7 better. The CDR3 loop spans 16 amino acids. CDR1 and CDR2 from the germline V gene are MDHEN and SYDVKM. DNA of the CDR3: TGTGCCAGCAGTTTGCCGGGGACAGCGAACTCCTACGAGCAGTACTTC. It specifies CASSLPGTANSYEQYF.

The rearrangement links TRBV7-6 to TRBJ2-7; the D gene is possibly TRBD2 (6 bases). The DNA end lines up better with TRBJ2-1; the J call may be wrong. Germline CDR1 SGHVS, CDR2 FNYEAQ. The CDR3 loop spans 13 amino acids. The CDR3 here is CASTLDGEDEQFF. For the CDR3, the DNA is TGTGCCAGCACCTTGGACGGGGAGGACGAGCAGTTCTTC.

This clonotype was counted a single time. The chain carries TRBV7-6 and TRBJ2-5; D is perhaps TRBD2 (6 bases). Gene TRBJ2-7 matches the end of the DNA better, so the J call may be wrong. The CDR3 is 15 amino acids. Germline V CDR1 and CDR2: SGHVS, FNYEAQ. The CDR3 DNA follows: TGTGCCAGCAGCTACCTGGGCGGGAACTCCTACGAGCAGTACTTC. It encodes CASSYLGGNSYEQYF.